A single T cell receptor beta chain is shown here with its context. Its specificity is unknown. This sample stems from a study of T cells in Graves' hyperthyroidism and ophthalmopathy. The investigators amplified TCR beta CDR3 regions from RNA transcripts. The HTBI primer set served for first-round RT-PCR of the TCR CDR3. Each CDR3 protein is one row after TCRdb ran MiXCR on the multiplex PCR reads. The sample has 450,000 to 700,000 distinct CDR3 sequences, around 45% seen once. Uncontrolled infection, other autoimmune disease, pregnancy and lactation each barred patients from inclusion. Study-level results: Among thyroid clonotypes expanded above 0.001, most also appeared in blood. Through a model of 13 V-J features, ophthalmopathy was separated from stable hyperthyroidism. Model predictions of ophthalmopathy came a median about 6.3 months before onset.

In germline, CDR1 is LNHDA, CDR2 SQIVND (reference sequence). Trimming at V came to 7 bases and at J to 0 bases, leaving 6 bases not matched to a gene. CDR3 length: 15 residues. This clonotype was obtained from an adult woman with Graves' disease, either hyperthyroidism or ophthalmopathy (not recorded which). V gene TRBV19 combines with J gene TRBJ1-3, with 7 bases lining up with TRBD1. The source material was peripheral blood or thyroid tissue (not recorded which). CDR3 DNA sequence: TGTGCCAGTACTAAGGGACAGCTCTCTGGAAACACCATATATTTT. Its translation is CASTKGQLSGNTIYF.